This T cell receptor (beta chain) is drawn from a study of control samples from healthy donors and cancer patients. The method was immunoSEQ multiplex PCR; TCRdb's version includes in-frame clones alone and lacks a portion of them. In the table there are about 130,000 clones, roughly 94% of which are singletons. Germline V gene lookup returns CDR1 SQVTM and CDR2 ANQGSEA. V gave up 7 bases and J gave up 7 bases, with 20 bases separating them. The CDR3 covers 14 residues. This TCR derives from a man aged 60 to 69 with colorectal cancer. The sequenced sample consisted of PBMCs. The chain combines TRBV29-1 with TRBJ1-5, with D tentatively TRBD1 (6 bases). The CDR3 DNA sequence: TGCAGCGCCACCGCAGGGGCAGGGGAACAGCCCCAGCATTTT. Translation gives CSATAGAGEQPQHF.